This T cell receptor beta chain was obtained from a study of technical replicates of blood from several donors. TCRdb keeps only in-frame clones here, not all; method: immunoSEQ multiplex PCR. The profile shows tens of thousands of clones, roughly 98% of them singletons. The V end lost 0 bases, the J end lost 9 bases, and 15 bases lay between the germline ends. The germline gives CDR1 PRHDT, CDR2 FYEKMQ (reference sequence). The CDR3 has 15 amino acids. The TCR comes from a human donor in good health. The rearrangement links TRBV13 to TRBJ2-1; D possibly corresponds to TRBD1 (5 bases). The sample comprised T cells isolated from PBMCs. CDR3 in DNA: TGTGCCAGCAGCTTAGGCCTGGCAGGGTCTTTTGAGCAGTTCTTC. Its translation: CASSLGLAGSFEQFF.